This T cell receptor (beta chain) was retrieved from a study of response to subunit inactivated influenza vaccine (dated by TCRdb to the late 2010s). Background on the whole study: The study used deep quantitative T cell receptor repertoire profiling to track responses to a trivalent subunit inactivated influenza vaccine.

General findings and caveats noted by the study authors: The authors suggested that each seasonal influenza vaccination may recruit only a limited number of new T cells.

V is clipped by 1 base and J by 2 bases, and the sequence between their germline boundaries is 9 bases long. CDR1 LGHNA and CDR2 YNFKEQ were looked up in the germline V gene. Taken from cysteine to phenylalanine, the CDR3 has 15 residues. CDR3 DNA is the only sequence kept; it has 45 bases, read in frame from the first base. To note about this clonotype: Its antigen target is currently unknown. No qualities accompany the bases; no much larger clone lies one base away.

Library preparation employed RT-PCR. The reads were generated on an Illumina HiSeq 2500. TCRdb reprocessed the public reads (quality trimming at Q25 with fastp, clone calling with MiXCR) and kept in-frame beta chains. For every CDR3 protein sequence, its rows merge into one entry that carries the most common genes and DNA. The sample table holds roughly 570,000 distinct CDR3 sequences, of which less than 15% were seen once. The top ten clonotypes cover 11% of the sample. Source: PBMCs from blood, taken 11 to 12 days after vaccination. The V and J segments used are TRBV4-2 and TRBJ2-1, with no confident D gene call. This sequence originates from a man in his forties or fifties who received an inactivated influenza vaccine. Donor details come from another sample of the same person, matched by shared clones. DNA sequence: TGTGCCAGCAGCCAAGTCAGCGACCCCTACAATGAGCAGTTCTTC. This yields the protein CASSQVSDPYNEQFF.